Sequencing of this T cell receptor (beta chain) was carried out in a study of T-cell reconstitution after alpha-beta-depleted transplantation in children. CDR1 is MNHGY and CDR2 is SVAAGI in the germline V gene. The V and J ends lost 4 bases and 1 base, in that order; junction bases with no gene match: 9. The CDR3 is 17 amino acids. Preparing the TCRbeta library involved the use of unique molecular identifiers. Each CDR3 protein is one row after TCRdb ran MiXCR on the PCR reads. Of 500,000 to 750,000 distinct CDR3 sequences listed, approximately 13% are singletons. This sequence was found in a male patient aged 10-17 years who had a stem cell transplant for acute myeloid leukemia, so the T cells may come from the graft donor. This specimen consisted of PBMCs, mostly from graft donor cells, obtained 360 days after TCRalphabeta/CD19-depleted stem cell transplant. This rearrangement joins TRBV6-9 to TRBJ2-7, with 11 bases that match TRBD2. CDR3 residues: CASSSRTLAGGSYEQYF. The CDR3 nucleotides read TGTGCCAGCAGTTCCAGAACCCTAGCGGGAGGTTCCTACGAGCAGTACTTC.